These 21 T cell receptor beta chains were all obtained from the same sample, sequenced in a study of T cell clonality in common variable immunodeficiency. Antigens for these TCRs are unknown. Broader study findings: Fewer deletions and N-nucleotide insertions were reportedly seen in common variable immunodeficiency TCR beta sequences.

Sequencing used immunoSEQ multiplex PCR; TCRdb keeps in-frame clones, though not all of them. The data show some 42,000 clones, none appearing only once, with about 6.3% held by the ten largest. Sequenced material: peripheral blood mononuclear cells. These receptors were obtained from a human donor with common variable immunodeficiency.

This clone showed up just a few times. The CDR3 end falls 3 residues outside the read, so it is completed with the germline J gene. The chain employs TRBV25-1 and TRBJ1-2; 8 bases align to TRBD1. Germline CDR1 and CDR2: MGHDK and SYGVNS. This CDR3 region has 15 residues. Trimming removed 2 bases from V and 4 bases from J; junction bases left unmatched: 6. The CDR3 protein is CASSERTGIVYGYTF. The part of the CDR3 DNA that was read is TGTGCCAGCAGTGAAAGGACAGGGATTGTCTATGGC.

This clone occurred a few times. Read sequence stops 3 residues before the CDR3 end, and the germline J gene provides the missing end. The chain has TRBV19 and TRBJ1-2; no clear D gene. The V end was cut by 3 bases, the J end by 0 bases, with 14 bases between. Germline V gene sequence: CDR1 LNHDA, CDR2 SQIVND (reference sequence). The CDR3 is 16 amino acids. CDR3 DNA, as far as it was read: TGTGCCAGTAGTATCCCCTTAGCCGGGGCTAACTATGGC. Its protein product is CASSIPLAGANYG. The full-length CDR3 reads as CASSIPLAGANYGYTF.

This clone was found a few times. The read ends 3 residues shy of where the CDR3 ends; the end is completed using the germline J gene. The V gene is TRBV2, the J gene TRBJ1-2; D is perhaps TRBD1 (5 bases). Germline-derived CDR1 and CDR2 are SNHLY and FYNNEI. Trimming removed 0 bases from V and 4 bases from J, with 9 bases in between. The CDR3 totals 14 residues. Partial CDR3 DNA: TGTGCCAGCAGTGAAGCGAGGGGCGGCTATGGC. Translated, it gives CASSEARGGYG. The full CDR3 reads CASSEARGGYGYTF.

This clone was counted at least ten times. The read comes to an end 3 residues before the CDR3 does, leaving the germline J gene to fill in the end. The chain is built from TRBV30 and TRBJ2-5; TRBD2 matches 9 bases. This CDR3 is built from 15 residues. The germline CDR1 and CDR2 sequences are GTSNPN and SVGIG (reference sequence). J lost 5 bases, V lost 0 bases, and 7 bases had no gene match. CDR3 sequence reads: CAWSVRQRGAETQYF. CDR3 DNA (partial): TGTGCCTGGAGTGTACGACAGCGGGGGGCCGAGACC.

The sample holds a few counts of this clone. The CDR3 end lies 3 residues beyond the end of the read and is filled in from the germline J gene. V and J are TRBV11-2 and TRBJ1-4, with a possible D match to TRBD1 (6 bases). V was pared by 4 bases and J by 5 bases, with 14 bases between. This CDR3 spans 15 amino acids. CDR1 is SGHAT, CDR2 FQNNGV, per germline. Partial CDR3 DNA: TGTGCCAGCAGCTCGGGGGGGGGCCGGAATGAAAAA. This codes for CASSSGGGRNEK. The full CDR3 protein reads CASSSGGGRNEKLFF.

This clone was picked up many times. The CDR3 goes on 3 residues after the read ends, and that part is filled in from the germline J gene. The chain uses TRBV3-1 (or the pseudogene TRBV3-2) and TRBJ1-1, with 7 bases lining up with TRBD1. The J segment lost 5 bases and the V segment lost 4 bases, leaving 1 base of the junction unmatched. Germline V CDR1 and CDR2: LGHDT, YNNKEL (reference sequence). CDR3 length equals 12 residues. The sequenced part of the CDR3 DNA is TGTGCCAGCAGCCGACAGGGAACTGAA. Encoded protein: CASSRQGTE. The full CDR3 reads CASSRQGTEAFF.

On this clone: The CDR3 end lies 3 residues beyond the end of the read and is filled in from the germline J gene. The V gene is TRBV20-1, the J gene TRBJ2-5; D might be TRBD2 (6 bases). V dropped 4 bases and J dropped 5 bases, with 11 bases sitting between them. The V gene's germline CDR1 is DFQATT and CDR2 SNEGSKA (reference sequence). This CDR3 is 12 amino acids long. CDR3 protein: CSANSGRETQYF. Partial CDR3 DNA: TGCAGTGCTAACAGCGGGCGGGAGACC.

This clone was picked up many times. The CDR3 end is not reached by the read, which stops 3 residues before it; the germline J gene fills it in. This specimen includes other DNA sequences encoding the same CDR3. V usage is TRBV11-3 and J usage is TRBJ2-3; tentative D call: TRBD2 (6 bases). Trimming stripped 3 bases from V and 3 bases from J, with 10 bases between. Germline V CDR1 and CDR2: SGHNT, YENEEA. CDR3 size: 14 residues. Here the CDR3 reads CASSLGGPTDTQYF. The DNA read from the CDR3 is TGTGCCAGCAGCTTGGGGGGTCCGACAGATACG.

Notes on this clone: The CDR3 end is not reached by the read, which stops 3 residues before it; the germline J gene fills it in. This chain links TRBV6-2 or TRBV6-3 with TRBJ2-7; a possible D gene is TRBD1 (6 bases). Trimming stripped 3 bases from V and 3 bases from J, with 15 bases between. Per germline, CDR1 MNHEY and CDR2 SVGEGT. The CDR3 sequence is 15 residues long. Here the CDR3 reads CASSYGPGVFYEQYF. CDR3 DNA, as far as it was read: TGTGCCAGCAGTTATGGGCCAGGGGTCTTCTACGAG.

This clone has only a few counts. The CDR3 here is CASSSSPPSEQYF. The DNA read from the CDR3 is TGTGCCAGCAGCTCGAGCCCCCCTAGCGAG. The chain has TRBV11-2 and TRBJ2-7; unclear D gene. The read terminates 3 residues ahead of where the CDR3 ends, so the germline J gene completes it. Germline lookup yields CDR1 SGHAT and CDR2 FQNNGV. This CDR3 is built from 13 residues. Trimming took 4 bases from V and 6 from J, leaving 13 bases between them.

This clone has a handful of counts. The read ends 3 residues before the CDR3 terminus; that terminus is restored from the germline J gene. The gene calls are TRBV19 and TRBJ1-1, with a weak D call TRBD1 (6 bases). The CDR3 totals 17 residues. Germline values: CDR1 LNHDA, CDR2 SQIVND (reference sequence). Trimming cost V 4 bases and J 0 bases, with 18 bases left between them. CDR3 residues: CASSTGRLGQMNTEAFF. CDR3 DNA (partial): TGTGCCAGTAGTACCGGACGATTAGGACAGATGAACACTGAA.

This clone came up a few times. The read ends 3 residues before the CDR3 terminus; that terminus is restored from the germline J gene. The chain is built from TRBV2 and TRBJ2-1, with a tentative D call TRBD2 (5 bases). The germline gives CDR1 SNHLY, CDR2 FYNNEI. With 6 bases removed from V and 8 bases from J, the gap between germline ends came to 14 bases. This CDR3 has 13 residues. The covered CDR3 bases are TGTGCCAGCAGCGTCGAGGCGGGCTATGAG. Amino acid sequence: CASSVEAGYE. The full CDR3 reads CASSVEAGYEQFF. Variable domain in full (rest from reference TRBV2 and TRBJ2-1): EPEVTQTPSHQVTQMGQEVILRCVPISNHLYFYWYRQILGQKVEFLVSFYNNEISEKSEIFDDQFSVERPDGSNFTLKIRSTKLEDSAMYFCASSVEAGYEQFFGPGTRLTVL.

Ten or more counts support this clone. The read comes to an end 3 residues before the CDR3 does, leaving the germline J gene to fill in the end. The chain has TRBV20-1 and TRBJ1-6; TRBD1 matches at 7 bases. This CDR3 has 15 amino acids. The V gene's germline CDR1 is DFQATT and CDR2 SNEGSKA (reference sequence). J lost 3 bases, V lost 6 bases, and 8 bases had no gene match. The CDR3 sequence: CSATPGQNYNSPLHF. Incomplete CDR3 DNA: TGCAGTGCCACGCCGGGACAGAACTATAATTCACCC.

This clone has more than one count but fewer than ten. The chain's CDR3 is CASSSFGTGPNYGYTF. The DNA read from the CDR3 is TGTGCCAGCAGTTCCTTCGGAACAGGCCCTAACTATGGC. This chain joins TRBV6-2 or TRBV6-3 and TRBJ1-2; tentatively, D is TRBD1 (5 bases). The read halts 3 residues ahead of the CDR3 end, with the missing end drawn from the germline J gene. Germline CDR1 is MNHEY and CDR2 is SVGEGT. The CDR3 has 16 amino acids. V was cut by 4 bases and J by 0 bases, with 15 bases left in between.

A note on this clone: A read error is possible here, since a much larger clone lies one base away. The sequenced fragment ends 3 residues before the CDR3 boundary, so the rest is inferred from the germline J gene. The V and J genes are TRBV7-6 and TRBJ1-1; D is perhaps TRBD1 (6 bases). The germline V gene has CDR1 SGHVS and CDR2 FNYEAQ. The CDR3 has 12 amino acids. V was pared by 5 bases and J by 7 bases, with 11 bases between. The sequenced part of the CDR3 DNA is TGTGCCAGCAGCGTAGTAGGGGGTGAA. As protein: CASSVVGGE. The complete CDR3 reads CASSVVGGEAFF.

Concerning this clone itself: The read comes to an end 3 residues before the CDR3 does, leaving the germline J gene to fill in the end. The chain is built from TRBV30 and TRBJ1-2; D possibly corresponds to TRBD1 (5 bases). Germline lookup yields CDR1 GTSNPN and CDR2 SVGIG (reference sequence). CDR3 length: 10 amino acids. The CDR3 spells CAATGEGYTF. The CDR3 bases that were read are TGTGCCGCTACAGGTGAAGGC.

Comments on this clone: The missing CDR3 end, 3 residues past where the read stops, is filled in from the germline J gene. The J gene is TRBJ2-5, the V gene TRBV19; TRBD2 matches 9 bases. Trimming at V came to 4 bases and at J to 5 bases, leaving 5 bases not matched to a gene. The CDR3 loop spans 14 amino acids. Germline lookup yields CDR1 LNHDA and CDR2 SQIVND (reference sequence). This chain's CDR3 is CASSKAGGEETQYF. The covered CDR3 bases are TGTGCCAGTAGTAAAGCGGGAGGAGAGGAGACC.

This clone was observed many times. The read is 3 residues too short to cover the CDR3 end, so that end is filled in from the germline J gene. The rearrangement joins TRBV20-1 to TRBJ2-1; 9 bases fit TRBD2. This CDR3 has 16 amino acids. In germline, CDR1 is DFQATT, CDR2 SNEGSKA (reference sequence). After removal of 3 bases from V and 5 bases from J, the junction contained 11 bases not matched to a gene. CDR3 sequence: CSASALWAGGHNEQFF. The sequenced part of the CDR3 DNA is TGCAGTGCTAGCGCCTTGTGGGCGGGAGGGCACAATGAG.

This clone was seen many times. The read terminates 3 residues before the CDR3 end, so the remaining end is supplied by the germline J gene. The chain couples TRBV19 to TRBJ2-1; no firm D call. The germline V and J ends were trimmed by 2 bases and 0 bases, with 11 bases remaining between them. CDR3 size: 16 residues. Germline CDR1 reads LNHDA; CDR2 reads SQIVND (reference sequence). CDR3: CASSIIGHSSYNEQFF. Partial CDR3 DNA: TGTGCCAGTAGTATAATAGGCCACAGCTCCTACAATGAG.

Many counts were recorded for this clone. Partial CDR3 DNA: TGTGCCAGTAGTATAGACTTTACACTAAGGACTGAA. It yields the protein CASSIDFTLRTE. In full, the CDR3 is CASSIDFTLRTEAFF. V and J are TRBV19 and TRBJ1-1, with no clear D. The missing CDR3 end, 3 residues past where the read stops, is filled in from the germline J gene. V dropped 0 bases and J dropped 5 bases, with 13 bases sitting between them. The length of the CDR3 is 15 residues. Germline CDR1 LNHDA, CDR2 SQIVND (reference sequence).

The sequenced part of the CDR3 DNA is TGTGCCAGTAGTATCCTAGGGACTAGCCTCCCTAGCTCCTACAATGAG. Its protein product is CASSILGTSLPSSYNE. The entire CDR3 reads CASSILGTSLPSSYNEQFF. The chain is built from TRBV19 and TRBJ2-1; 9 positions match TRBD2. From the germline J gene comes the end of the CDR3, since the read stops 3 residues before it. V shed 3 bases, J shed 0 bases, and the junction held 12 bases outside the gene matches. Germline-derived CDR1 and CDR2 are LNHDA and SQIVND (reference sequence). The CDR3 is made up of 19 amino acids.